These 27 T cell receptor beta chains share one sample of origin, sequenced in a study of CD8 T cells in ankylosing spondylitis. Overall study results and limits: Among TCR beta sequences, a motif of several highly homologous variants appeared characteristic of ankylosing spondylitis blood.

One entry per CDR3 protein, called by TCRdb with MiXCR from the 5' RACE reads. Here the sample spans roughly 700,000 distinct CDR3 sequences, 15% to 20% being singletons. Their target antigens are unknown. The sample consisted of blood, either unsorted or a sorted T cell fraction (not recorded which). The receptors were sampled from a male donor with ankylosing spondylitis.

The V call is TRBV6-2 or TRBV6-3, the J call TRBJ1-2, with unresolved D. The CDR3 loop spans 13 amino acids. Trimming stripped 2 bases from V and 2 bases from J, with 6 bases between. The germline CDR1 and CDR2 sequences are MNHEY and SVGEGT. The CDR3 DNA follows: TGTGCCAGCAGTTACGGCAGAAACTATGGCTACACCTTC. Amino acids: CASSYGRNYGYTF.

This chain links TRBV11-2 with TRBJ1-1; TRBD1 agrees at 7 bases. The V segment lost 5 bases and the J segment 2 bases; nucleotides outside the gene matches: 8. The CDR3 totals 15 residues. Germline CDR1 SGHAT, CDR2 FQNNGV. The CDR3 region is CASSRINRGNTEAFF. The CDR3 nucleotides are TGTGCCAGCAGCCGAATCAACAGGGGAAACACTGAAGCTTTCTTT.

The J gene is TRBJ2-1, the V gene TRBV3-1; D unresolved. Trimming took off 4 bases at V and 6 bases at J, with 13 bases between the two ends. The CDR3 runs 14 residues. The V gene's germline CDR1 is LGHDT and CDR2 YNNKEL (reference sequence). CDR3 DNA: TGTGCCAGCAGCCCCGTCTGGGCAGGCAATGAGCAGTTCTTC. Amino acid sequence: CASSPVWAGNEQFF.

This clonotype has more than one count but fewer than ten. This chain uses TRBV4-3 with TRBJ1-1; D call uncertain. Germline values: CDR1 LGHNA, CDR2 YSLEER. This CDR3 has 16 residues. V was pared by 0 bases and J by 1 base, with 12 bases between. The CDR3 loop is CASSQEYYPENTEAFF. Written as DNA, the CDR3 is TGCGCCAGCAGCCAAGAATATTACCCGGAGAACACTGAAGCTTTCTTT.

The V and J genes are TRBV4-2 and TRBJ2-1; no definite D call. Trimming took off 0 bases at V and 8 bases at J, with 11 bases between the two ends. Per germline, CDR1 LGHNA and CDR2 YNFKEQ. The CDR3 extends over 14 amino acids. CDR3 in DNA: TGTGCCAGCAGCCAAGATCAAGCTGGGTATGAGCAGTTCTTC. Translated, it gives CASSQDQAGYEQFF.

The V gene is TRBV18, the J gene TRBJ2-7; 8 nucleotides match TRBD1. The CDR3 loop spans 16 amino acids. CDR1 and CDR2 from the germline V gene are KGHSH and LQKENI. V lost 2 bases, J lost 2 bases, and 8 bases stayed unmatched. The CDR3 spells CASSPTAGTGPYEQYF. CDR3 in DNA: TGTGCCAGCTCACCAACCGCCGGGACAGGCCCCTACGAGCAGTACTTC.

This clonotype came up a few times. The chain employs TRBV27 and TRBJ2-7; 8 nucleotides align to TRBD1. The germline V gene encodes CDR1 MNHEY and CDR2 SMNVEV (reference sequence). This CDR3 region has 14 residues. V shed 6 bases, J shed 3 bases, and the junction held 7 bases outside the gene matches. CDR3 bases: TGTGCCAGCAGCCTGACAGGGGATTTCTACGAGCAGTACTTC. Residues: CASSLTGDFYEQYF.

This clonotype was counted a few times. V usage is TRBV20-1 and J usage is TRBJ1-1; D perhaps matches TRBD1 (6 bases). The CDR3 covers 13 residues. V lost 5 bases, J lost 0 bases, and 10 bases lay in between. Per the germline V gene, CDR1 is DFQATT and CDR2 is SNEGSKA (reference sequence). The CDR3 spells CSAPGTLNTEAFF. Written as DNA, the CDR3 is TGCAGTGCTCCCGGGACATTGAACACTGAAGCTTTCTTT.

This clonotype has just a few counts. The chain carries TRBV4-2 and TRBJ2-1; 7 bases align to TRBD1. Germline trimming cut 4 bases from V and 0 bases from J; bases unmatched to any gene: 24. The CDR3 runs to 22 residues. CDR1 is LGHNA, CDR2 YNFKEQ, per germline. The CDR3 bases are TGTGCCAGCAGCCCCTGGGGACAGAACCCCTATTCCACCCTAAGCTCCTACAATGAGCAGTTCTTC. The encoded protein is CASSPWGQNPYSTLSSYNEQFF.

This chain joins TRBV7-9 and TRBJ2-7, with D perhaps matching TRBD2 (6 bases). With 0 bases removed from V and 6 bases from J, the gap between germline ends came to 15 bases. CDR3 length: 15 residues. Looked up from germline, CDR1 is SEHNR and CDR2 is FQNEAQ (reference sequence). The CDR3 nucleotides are TGTGCCAGCAGCTTAGCGCACGGAGGGCGAGGCGAGCAGTACTTC. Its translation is CASSLAHGGRGEQYF.

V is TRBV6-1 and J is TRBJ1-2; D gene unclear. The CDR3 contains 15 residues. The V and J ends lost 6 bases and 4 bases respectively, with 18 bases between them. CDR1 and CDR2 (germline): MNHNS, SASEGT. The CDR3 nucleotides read TGTGCCAGCAGGCCGGATCCTGCCTCTACCTATGGCTACACCTTC. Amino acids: CASRPDPASTYGYTF.

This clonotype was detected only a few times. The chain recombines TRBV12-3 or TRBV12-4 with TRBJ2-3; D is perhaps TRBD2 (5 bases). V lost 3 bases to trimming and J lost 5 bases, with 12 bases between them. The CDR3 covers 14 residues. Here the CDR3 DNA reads TGTGCCAGCAGTTTTGTGACTAAAGGAGATACGCAGTATTTT. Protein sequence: CASSFVTKGDTQYF.

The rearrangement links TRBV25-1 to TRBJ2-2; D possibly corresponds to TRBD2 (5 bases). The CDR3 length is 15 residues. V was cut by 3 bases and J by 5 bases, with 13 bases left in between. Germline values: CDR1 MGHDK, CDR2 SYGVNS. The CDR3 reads CASSEGLGATGELFF. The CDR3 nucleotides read TGTGCCAGCAGTGAGGGTCTGGGAGCGACCGGGGAGCTGTTTTTT. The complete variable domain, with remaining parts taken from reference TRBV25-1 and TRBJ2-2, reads EADIYQTPRYLVIGTGKKITLECSQTMGHDKMYWYQQDPGMELHLIHYSYGVNSTEKGDLSSESTVSRIRTEHFPLTLESARPSHTSQYLCASSEGLGATGELFFGEGSRLTVL.

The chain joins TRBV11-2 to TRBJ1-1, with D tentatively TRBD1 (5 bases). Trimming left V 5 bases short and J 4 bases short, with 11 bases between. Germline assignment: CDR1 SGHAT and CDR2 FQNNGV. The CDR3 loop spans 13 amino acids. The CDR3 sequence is CASSARGGTEAFF. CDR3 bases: TGTGCCAGCAGCGCGAGGGGTGGCACTGAAGCTTTCTTT.

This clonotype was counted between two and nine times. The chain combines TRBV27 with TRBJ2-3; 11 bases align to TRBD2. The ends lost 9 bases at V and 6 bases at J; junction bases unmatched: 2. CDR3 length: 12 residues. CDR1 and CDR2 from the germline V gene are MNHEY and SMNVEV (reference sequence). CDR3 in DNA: TGTGCCAGTCGACTAGCGGGGGATACGCAGTATTTT. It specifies CASRLAGDTQYF.

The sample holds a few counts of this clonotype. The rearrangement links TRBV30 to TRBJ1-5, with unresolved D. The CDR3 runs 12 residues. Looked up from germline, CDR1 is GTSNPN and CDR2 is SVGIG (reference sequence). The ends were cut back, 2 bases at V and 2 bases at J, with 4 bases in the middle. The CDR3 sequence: CAWSRGNQPQHF. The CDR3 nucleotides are TGTGCCTGGAGTCGGGGCAATCAGCCCCAGCATTTT.

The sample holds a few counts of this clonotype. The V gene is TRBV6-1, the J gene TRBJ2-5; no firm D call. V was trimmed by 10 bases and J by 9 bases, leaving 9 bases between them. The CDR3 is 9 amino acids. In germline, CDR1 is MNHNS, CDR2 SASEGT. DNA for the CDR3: TGTGCCACCCCTGGGGCCCAGTACTTC. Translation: CATPGAQYF.

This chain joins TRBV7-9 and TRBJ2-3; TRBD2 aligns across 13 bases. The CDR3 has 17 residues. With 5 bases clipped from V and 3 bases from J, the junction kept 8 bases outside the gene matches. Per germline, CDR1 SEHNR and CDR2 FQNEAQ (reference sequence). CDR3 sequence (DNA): TGTGCCAGCAGCCCGGGGACTAGCGGGATCGGGACAGATACGCAGTATTTT. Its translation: CASSPGTSGIGTDTQYF.

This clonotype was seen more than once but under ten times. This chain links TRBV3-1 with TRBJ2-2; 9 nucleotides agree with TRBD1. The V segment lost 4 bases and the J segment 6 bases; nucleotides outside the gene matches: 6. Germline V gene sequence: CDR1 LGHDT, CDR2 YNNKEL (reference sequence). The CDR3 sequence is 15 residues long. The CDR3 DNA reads TGTGCCAGCAGCCGCGGGACAGGGATGGCCGGGGAGCTGTTTTTT. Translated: CASSRGTGMAGELFF.

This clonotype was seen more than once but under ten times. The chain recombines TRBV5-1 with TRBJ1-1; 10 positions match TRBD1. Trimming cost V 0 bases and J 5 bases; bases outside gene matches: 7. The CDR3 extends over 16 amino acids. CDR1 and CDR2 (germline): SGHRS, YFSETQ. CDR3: CASSLGDRGLRTEAFF. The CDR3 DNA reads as TGCGCCAGCAGCTTGGGGGACAGGGGATTGAGGACTGAAGCTTTCTTT.

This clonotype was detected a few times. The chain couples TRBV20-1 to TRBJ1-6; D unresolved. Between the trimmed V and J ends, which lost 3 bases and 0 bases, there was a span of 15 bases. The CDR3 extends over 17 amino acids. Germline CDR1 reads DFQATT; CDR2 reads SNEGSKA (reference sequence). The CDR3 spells CSASRAEASSYNSPLHF. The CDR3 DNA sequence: TGCAGTGCTAGTCGGGCGGAGGCGAGCTCCTATAATTCACCCCTCCACTTT.

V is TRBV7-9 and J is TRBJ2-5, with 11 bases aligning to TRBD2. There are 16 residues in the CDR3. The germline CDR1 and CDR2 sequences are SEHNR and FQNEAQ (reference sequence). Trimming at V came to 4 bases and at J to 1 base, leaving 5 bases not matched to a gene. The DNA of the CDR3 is TGTGCCAGCAGCTCCGGGACTAGCGGACTCCAAGAGACCCAGTACTTC. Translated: CASSSGTSGLQETQYF.

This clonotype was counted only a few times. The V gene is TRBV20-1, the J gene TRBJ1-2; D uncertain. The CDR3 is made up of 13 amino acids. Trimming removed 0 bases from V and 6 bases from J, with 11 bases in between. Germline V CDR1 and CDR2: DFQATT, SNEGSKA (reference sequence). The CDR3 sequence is CSARDLFRNGYTF. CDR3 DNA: TGCAGTGCTAGAGATCTGTTTCGGAATGGCTACACCTTC.

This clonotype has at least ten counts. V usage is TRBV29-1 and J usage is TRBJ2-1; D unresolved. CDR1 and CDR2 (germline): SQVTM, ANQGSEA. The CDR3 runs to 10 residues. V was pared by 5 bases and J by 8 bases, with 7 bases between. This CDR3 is CSVMDHEQFF. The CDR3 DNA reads TGCAGCGTTATGGATCATGAGCAGTTCTTC.

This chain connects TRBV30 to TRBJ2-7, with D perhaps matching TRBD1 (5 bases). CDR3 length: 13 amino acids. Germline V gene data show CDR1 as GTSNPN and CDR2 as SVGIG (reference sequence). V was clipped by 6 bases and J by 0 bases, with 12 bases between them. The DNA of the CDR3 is TGTGCCTGTAAACAGGATAGCTCCTACGAGCAGTACTTC. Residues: CACKQDSSYEQYF.

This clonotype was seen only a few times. CDR3 residues: CASSITGRSTEAFF. In DNA, the CDR3 is TGTGCCAGCAGCATCACTGGACGGAGCACTGAAGCTTTCTTT. The gene calls are TRBV7-6 and TRBJ1-1; D ambiguous. Trimming removed 5 bases from V and 4 bases from J, with 14 bases in between. Per germline, CDR1 SGHVS and CDR2 FNYEAQ. CDR3 length equals 14 residues.

CDR3 sequence (DNA): TGTGCCAGTAGTATAGATCAGATAGGCGGGGCCTACAATGAGCAGTTCTTC. Encoded protein: CASSIDQIGGAYNEQFF. The chain employs TRBV19 and TRBJ2-1; tentative D call: TRBD2 (6 bases). The CDR3 runs to 17 residues. The V end lost 0 bases, the J end lost 2 bases, and 14 bases lay between the germline ends. Germline CDR1 reads LNHDA; CDR2 reads SQIVND (reference sequence).